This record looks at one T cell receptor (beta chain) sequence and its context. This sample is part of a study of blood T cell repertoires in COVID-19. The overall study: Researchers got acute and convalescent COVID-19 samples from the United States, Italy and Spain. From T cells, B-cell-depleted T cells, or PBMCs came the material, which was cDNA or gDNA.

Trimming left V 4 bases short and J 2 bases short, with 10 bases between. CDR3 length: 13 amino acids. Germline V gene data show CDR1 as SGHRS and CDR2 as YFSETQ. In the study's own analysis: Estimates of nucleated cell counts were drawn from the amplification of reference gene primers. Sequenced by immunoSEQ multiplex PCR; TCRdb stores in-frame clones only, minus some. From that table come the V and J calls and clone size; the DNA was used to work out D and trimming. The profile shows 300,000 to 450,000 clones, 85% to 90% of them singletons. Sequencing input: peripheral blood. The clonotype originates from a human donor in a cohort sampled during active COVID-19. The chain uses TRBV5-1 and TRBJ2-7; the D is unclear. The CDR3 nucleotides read TGCGCCAGCAGCGCTGACGGAGCCTACGAGCAGTACTTC. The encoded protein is CASSADGAYEQYF.